This TCR beta chain was captured by sequencing in a study of Ad26.COV2.S vaccination and SARS-CoV-2 variants. Study in general: Enrolled in COV1001, the donor was in the Ad26.COV2.S trial arm, which received the vaccine. General observations from the study: Total T cell responses, in the TCR breadth and depth analyses, may have been underestimated.

Sequenced by immunoSEQ multiplex PCR; TCRdb stores in-frame clones only, minus some. The sample shows some 350,000 clones, approximately 85% of them seen only once. Treatment given: 19 received Ad26.COV2.S at low or high dose, single or two shots; 5 received placebo; per-sample allocation not given. Following the first vaccine or placebo injection, samples were taken on day 63. About this clone: Its antigen remains unknown.

The material was peripheral blood, obtained in a trial of Ad26.COV2.S vaccine versus placebo. This receptor was identified in a person aged 18-60 years who received the Ad26.COV2.S COVID-19 vaccine or a placebo.

The chain's CDR3 is CASSLETGTKEQYF. The CDR3, as DNA: TGTGCCAGCAGCTTGGAAACAGGGACTAAGGAGCAGTACTTC. The gene calls are TRBV5-4 and TRBJ2-7, with D perhaps TRBD2 (7 bases). CDR3 length: 14 amino acids. Germline loops: CDR1 SGHNT, CDR2 YYREEE (reference sequence). Trimming left V 0 bases short and J 7 bases short, with 14 bases between.